These 27 T cell receptor beta chains share one sample of origin, sequenced in a study of blood T cell repertoires in COVID-19. Libraries were prepared by immunoSEQ multiplex PCR; TCRdb keeps only in-frame clonotypes and omits some of them. Of over 80,000 clones in the sample, roughly nine tenths are singletons; the top ten hold 1.5% to 2%. The sequencing sample was made of peripheral blood. The receptors shown here come from a man aged 60 to 75 with acute or convalescent COVID-19.

The CDR3 coding sequence is TGTGCCAGCAGTGCCCCGGGAGTGATAACCGGGGAGCTGTTTTTT. Translated, it gives CASSAPGVITGELFF. V usage is TRBV28 and J usage is TRBJ2-2; a weak D match, TRBD2 (6 bases). V shed 5 bases and J shed 5 bases, with 15 bases lying between them. Germline V gene data show CDR1 as MDHEN and CDR2 as SYDVKM. The CDR3 loop spans 15 amino acids.

The rearrangement links TRBV6-5 to TRBJ2-7; 8 positions agree with TRBD1. CDR1 and CDR2 (germline): MNHEY, SVGAGI. With 5 bases clipped from V and 6 bases from J, the junction kept 9 bases outside the gene matches. The CDR3 extends over 14 amino acids. CDR3 coding DNA: TGTGCCAGCAGTACAGGGGGAAGGGGAGGCGAGCAGTACTTC. Translating it yields CASSTGGRGGEQYF.

The V call is TRBV7-8, the J call TRBJ1-5; 7 nucleotides match TRBD1. This CDR3 spans 15 amino acids. Per the germline V gene, CDR1 is SGHVS and CDR2 is FQNEAQ. After removal of 5 bases from V and 6 bases from J, the junction contained 10 bases not matched to a gene. The CDR3 DNA reads as TGTGCCAGCAGCCAGGGCATGACAGGGCTTCAGCCCCAGCATTTT. The encoded protein is CASSQGMTGLQPQHF.

This clone has a handful of counts. This chain links TRBV13 with TRBJ1-2, with a tentative D call TRBD1 (5 bases). Trimming left V 5 bases short and J 3 bases short, with 16 bases between. Germline V gene data show CDR1 as PRHDT and CDR2 as FYEKMQ (reference sequence). This CDR3 has 15 amino acids. As DNA, the CDR3 is TGTGCCAGCAGCCTGACCGGGGGATCTGACTATGGCTACACCTTC. Residues: CASSLTGGSDYGYTF.

J is TRBJ2-5 and V is TRBV28; 12 bases match TRBD2. The trim removed 2 bases at V and 4 bases at J, leaving 11 bases unmatched. The CDR3 is 18 residues long. Looked up from germline, CDR1 is MDHEN and CDR2 is SYDVKM. The CDR3 sequence: CASSLPLSILAGGETQYF. In DNA form, the CDR3 reads TGTGCCAGCAGTTTACCTCTCTCAATACTAGCGGGAGGAGAGACCCAGTACTTC.

The rearrangement links TRBV24-1 to TRBJ2-3; TRBD2 is a possible D gene (6 bases). Germline lookup yields CDR1 KGHDR and CDR2 SFDVKD. Trimming took off 7 bases at V and 2 bases at J, with 12 bases between the two ends. The CDR3 covers 14 residues. CDR3 region: CATSGGLYTDTQYF. Here the CDR3 DNA reads TGTGCCACCAGCGGAGGGTTATACACAGATACGCAGTATTTT.

The CDR3 bases are TGTGCCAGCTCACCCACAGGGGAGAGTCAGCCCCAGCATTTT. It yields the protein CASSPTGESQPQHF. The chain recombines TRBV18 with TRBJ1-5; 7 positions agree with TRBD1. The germline V gene has CDR1 KGHSH and CDR2 LQKENI. The V and J ends lost 3 bases and 6 bases, in that order; junction bases with no gene match: 5. This CDR3 has 14 amino acids.

J is TRBJ2-7 and V is TRBV24-1; 11 bases are a match to TRBD2. The germline gives CDR1 KGHDR, CDR2 SFDVKD. V trimming: 8 bases; J trimming: 6 bases; junction bases outside the gene matches: 8. This CDR3 is built from 14 residues. In DNA, the CDR3 is TGTGCCACCAACCTACTAGCGGGAGAGGGCGAGCAGTACTTC. It is translated as CATNLLAGEGEQYF.

The V call is TRBV19, the J call TRBJ1-4; a possible D gene is TRBD1 (6 bases). CDR1 LNHDA and CDR2 SQIVND come from the germline V gene (reference sequence). CDR3 length equals 13 residues. CDR3 amino acids: CATTGGPGEKLFF. DNA for the CDR3: TGTGCTACAACCGGGGGGCCGGGGGAAAAACTGTTTTTT.

The rearrangement links TRBV28 to TRBJ1-2; weak D call: TRBD1 (6 bases). V lost 2 bases to trimming and J lost 4 bases, with 11 bases between them. CDR3 size: 14 residues. Germline assignment: CDR1 MDHEN and CDR2 SYDVKM. Here the CDR3 DNA reads TGTGCCAGCAGTTTAGGGGACACGGCCTATGGCTACACCTTC. It translates to CASSLGDTAYGYTF.

The chain uses TRBV9 and TRBJ1-2; the D gene is possibly TRBD1 (6 bases). V lost 0 bases, J lost 5 bases, and 14 bases lay in between. The CDR3 is 15 residues long. CDR1 and CDR2 from the germline V gene are SGDLS and YYNGEE. The CDR3 is CASSVAGGAAYGYTF. CDR3 nucleotides: TGTGCCAGCAGCGTAGCTGGGGGCGCGGCTTATGGCTACACCTTC.

The chain employs TRBV7-9 and TRBJ2-7, with D possibly matching TRBD2 (5 bases). CDR3 length: 12 residues. Germline CDR1 reads SEHNR; CDR2 reads FQNEAQ (reference sequence). The ends were cut back, 6 bases at V and 3 bases at J, with 9 bases in the middle. The CDR3 DNA sequence: TGTGCCAGCAGTTACGGGGACTACGAGCAGTACTTC. Amino acids: CASSYGDYEQYF.

The J gene is TRBJ2-5, the V gene TRBV5-1, with TRBD1 identical over 9 bases. The CDR3 totals 14 residues. V gave up 4 bases and J gave up 3 bases; unmatched junction bases: 4. Germline V gene sequence: CDR1 SGHRS, CDR2 YFSETQ. The CDR3 region is CASSTGTGKETQYF. In nucleotides, the CDR3 is TGCGCCAGCAGCACCGGGACAGGGAAAGAGACCCAGTACTTC.

The chain combines TRBV5-6 with TRBJ2-7; 7 bases are shared with TRBD2. The CDR3 spans 15 residues. The V gene end was trimmed by 0 bases and the J gene end by 4 bases; junction bases not matched to a gene: 7. CDR1 and CDR2 from the germline V gene are SGHDT and YYEEEE. The CDR3 region is CASSLAGGSRYEQYF. CDR3 DNA sequence: TGTGCCAGCAGCTTGGCGGGAGGTTCTCGATACGAGCAGTACTTC.

The CDR3 loop is CATRLRQVSTDTQYF. The CDR3, as DNA: TGTGCCACCCGACTGAGACAGGTCAGCACAGATACGCAGTATTTT. The V call is TRBV28, the J call TRBJ2-3; D possibly corresponds to TRBD1 (6 bases). CDR1 and CDR2 from the germline V gene are MDHEN and SYDVKM. The CDR3 covers 15 residues. Trimming removed 10 bases at V and 0 bases at J, with 17 bases between. The variable domain in full, with the rest retrieved from reference TRBV28 and TRBJ2-3, is DVKVTQSSRYLVKRTGEKVFLECVQDMDHENMFWYRQDPGLGLRLIYFSYDVKMKEKGDIPEGYSVSREKKERFSLILESASTNQTSMYLCATRLRQVSTDTQYFGPGTRLTVL.

The chain carries TRBV24-1 and TRBJ2-1, with D unclear. The length of the CDR3 is 18 residues. Germline CDR1 KGHDR, CDR2 SFDVKD. Trimming cost V 1 base and J 1 base, with 16 bases left between them. The CDR3 loop is CATSDLSANSGSYNEQFF. CDR3 nucleotide sequence: TGTGCCACCAGTGATTTATCGGCCAACTCAGGATCCTACAATGAGCAGTTCTTC.

The chain employs TRBV11-3 and TRBJ2-3, with TRBD2 matching 12 bases. V was clipped by 5 bases and J by 5 bases; unmatched bases: 5. Germline values: CDR1 SGHNT, CDR2 YENEEA. The CDR3 extends over 15 amino acids. CDR3 in DNA: TGTGCCAGCAGCCCGACTAGCGGGAGCGGAGATACGCAGTATTTT. As protein: CASSPTSGSGDTQYF.

The chain recombines TRBV9 with TRBJ2-7; 8 bases are a match to TRBD2. In germline, CDR1 is SGDLS, CDR2 YYNGEE. This CDR3 contains 13 residues. J was trimmed by 2 bases and V by 10 bases; bases with no gene match: 8. In DNA, the CDR3 is TGTGCCGGATCAGCGGGGGCCCCCTACGAGCAGTACTTC. It encodes CAGSAGAPYEQYF.

The CDR3 region is CASSQRTDNYGYTF. The CDR3 DNA follows: TGTGCCAGTAGCCAGAGGACAGACAACTATGGCTACACCTTC. The chain links TRBV19 to TRBJ1-2; D is perhaps TRBD1 (6 bases). This CDR3 contains 14 residues. In germline, CDR1 is LNHDA, CDR2 SQIVND (reference sequence). V lost 6 bases to trimming and J lost 2 bases, with 13 bases between them.

This clone was counted once. The DNA for the CDR3 is TGTGCCAGTAGCCTCCTTAGCGGGACGGGCAATGAGCAGTTCTTC. Its translation is CASSLLSGTGNEQFF. The chain combines TRBV19 with TRBJ2-1; 8 nucleotides line up with TRBD2. Trimming cost V 6 bases and J 6 bases; bases outside gene matches: 10. The germline V gene encodes CDR1 LNHDA and CDR2 SQIVND (reference sequence). This CDR3 comprises 15 residues. Supplemented by reference TRBV19 and TRBJ2-1, the full variable domain reads DGGITQSPKYLFRKEGQNVTLSCEQNLNHDAMYWYRQDPGQGLRLIYYSQIVNDFQKGDIAEGYSVSREKKESFPLTVTSAQKNPTAFYLCASSLLSGTGNEQFFGPGTRLTVL.

The chain couples TRBV9 to TRBJ2-2, with 7 bases lining up with TRBD1. Germline V gene sequence: CDR1 SGDLS, CDR2 YYNGEE. V shed 4 bases and J 5 bases; nucleotides not matched to a gene: 11. There are 16 residues in the CDR3. The CDR3 reads CASSRRQGGKTGELFF. The CDR3 nucleotides read TGTGCCAGCAGCCGACGGCAAGGGGGCAAAACCGGGGAGCTGTTTTTT.

This clone was seen once. The V gene is TRBV4-2, the J gene TRBJ1-2; possibly TRBD1 for D (5 bases). V was cut by 5 bases and J by 2 bases, with 18 bases left in between. Per the germline V gene, CDR1 is LGHNA and CDR2 is YNFKEQ. The CDR3 covers 16 residues. The CDR3 protein is CASSSSVGEVNYGYTF. CDR3 nucleotide sequence: TGTGCCAGCAGCTCCAGCGTAGGGGAAGTCAACTATGGCTACACCTTC.

The chain uses TRBV6-5 and TRBJ2-1; 8 nucleotides align to TRBD2. V was clipped by 11 bases and J by 15 bases; unmatched bases: 21. The CDR3 length is 14 residues. Germline V gene sequence: CDR1 MNHEY, CDR2 SVGAGI. Written as DNA, the CDR3 is TGTGCCGGCCATAATAGCGGGACCCCCTTCTCGTCGTTCTTC. Translated, it gives CAGHNSGTPFSSFF.

The chain has TRBV25-1 and TRBJ2-7; tentatively, D is TRBD1 (6 bases). CDR1 is MGHDK, CDR2 SYGVNS, per germline. Trimming took off 2 bases at V and 3 bases at J, with 8 bases between the two ends. The CDR3 sequence is 13 residues long. CDR3 coding DNA: TGTGCCAGCAGTGAAATACAGGGCTACGAGCAGTACTTC. Translating it yields CASSEIQGYEQYF.

This clone was recorded a few times. The V call is TRBV15, the J call TRBJ2-1; 9 nucleotides line up with TRBD2. The CDR3 totals 16 residues. J gave up 1 base and V 3 bases, and 4 bases lay outside the gene matches. Germline CDR1 reads LNHNV; CDR2 reads YYDKDF (reference sequence). CDR3 nucleotides: TGTGCCACCAGCAGGGGCGGGAGGGGGTCCTACAATGAGCAGTTCTTC. It codes for CATSRGGRGSYNEQFF.

This chain uses TRBV19 with TRBJ1-5; 9 bases map to TRBD1. This CDR3 region has 13 residues. Germline loops: CDR1 LNHDA, CDR2 SQIVND (reference sequence). The V segment lost 9 bases and the J segment 7 bases; nucleotides outside the gene matches: 7. CDR3 coding DNA: TGTGCCAGCCAGGGACAGGGACGCCAGCCCCAGCATTTT. It encodes CASQGQGRQPQHF.

This clone was seen just once. The gene calls are TRBV28 and TRBJ2-7, with TRBD1 matching 9 bases. With 2 bases clipped from V and 2 bases from J, the junction kept 10 bases outside the gene matches. The germline gives CDR1 MDHEN, CDR2 SYDVKM. The CDR3 sequence is 17 residues long. The CDR3 nucleotides read TGTGCCAGCAGTTTAGTCCCGGGACAGGGCTCGCCCTACGAGCAGTACTTC. Translation gives CASSLVPGQGSPYEQYF.